This TCR beta chain was observed in a study of blood T cell repertoires in COVID-19. The wider study: Acute and convalescent COVID-19 specimens originated in the United States, Italy and Spain. T cells, B-cell-depleted T cells, or PBMCs supplied cDNA or gDNA.

This CDR3 spans 17 amino acids. The ends lost 1 base at V and 1 base at J; junction bases unmatched: 4. The germline gives CDR1 SNHLY, CDR2 FYNNEI. Per the authors' pipeline: The assay estimated nucleated cells by amplifying reference gene primers. The table came from immunoSEQ multiplex PCR; TCRdb's copy has only in-frame clones and leaves some out. The V and J calls and clone size come from that table; D and trimming were worked out from the DNA. The sample lists 150,000 to 200,000 clones, about 89% occurring once. Sequencing was carried out using peripheral blood. This TCR was sampled from a man between 18 and 35 years old who had recovered from COVID-19. The chain employs TRBV2 and TRBJ2-3; 11 bases are shared with TRBD1. CDR3 protein: CASSEGTGGFGTDTQYF. DNA of the CDR3: TGTGCCAGCAGTGAAGGGACAGGGGGCTTTGGCACAGATACGCAGTATTTT.